This T cell receptor (beta chain) was captured by sequencing in a study of blood T cell repertoires in COVID-19. Study in general: Both acute and convalescent COVID-19 samples were obtained from the United States, Italy and Spain.

Source study methods: The authors estimated nucleated cell counts from reference gene primer amplification. Clones were read by immunoSEQ multiplex PCR, and TCRdb kept only the in-frame ones, dropping some. That table is the source of V, J and clone size, and D and trimming were worked out from the DNA. Of some 30,000 clones in the sample, around 80% were seen once. This clone has a single count. This CDR3 has 14 residues. Per the germline V gene, CDR1 is KGHDR and CDR2 is SFDVKD. V lost 5 bases and J lost 7, with 13 bases in between. The chain uses TRBV24-1 and TRBJ2-2; perhaps TRBD2 as D (5 bases). This sequence originates from a human donor in a cohort sampled during active COVID-19. Sequenced sample: peripheral blood. The CDR3 DNA follows: TGTGCCACCAGTGGGACCCAGGCGGGCGGGGAGCTGTTTTTT. It yields the protein CATSGTQAGGELFF.